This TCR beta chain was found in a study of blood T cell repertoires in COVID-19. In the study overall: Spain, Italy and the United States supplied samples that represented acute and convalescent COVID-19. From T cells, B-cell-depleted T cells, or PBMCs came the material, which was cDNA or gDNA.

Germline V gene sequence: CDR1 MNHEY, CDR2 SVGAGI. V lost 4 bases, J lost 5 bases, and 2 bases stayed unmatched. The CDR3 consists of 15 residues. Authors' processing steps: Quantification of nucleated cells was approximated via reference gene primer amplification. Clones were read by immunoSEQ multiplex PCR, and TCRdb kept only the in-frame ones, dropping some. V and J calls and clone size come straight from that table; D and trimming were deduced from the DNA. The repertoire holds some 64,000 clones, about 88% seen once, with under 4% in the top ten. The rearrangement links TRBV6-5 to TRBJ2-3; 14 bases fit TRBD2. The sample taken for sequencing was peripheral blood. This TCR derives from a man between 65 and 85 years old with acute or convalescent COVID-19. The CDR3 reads CASSLGLAGEDTQYF. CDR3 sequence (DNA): TGTGCCAGCAGTTTGGGACTAGCGGGGGAAGATACGCAGTATTTT.